This T cell receptor (beta chain) is from a study of glioma-infiltrating T cells after dendritic cell vaccination. Germline assignment: CDR1 MNHNS and CDR2 SASEGT. V was pared by 3 bases and J by 1 base, with 5 bases of the junction left unmatched. The CDR3 contains 17 residues. Sample time point: after dendritic cell vaccination, including at tumor progression/relapse. The method was immunoSEQ multiplex PCR; TCRdb's version includes in-frame clones alone and lacks a portion of them. There are tens of thousands of clones in the sample; over 80% occur only once, and 5.5% to 8% lies in the top ten. This chain connects TRBV6-1 to TRBJ2-3; 12 bases agree with TRBD2. The material sequenced was blood, taken after dendritic cell vaccination. This receptor was identified in a human donor with glioblastoma. CDR3 sequence (DNA): TGTGCCAGCAGTGACTTCAGACTAGCGGGGGGCACAGATACGCAGTATTTT. Translated, it gives CASSDFRLAGGTDTQYF.